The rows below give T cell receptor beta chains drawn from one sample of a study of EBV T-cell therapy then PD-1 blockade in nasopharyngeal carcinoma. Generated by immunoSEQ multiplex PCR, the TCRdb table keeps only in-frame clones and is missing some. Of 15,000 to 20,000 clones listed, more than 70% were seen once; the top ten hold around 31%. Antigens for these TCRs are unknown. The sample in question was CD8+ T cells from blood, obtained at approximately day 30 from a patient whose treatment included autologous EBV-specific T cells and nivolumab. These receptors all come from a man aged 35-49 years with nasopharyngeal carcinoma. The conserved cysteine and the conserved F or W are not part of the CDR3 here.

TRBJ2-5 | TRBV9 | ASSVDGTPEETQY
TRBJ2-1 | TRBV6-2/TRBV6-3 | ASSYSGSNEQF
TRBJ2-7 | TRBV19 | ASSIGAGYEQY
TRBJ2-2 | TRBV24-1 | ATSDLGQGDTGELF
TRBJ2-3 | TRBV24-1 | ATSDLQAGVRADTQY
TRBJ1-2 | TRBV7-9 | ASGPIRGYDGYT
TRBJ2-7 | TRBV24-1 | ATSGQGSEQY
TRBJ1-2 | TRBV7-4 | ASSLGRPGYT
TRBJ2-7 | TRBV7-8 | ASSFSGGNNEQY
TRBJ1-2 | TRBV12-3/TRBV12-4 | ASSLPEHPGYT
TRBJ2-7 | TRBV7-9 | ASSLVVGQGHEQY
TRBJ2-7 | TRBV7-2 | ASSPWLGTSYEQY
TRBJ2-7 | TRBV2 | ASRDRAHEQY
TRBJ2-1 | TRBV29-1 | SVGTYNEQF
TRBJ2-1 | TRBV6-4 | ASSPTSGGNDEQF
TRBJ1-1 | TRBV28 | ASSYRGPSEAF
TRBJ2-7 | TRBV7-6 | ASSLAGTYEQY
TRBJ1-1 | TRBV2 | ASSVGEAF
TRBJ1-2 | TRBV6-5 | ASKNSGQAGGYT
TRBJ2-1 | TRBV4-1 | ASSQDSSGYNEQF
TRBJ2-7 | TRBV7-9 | ASSSGQGVIHEQY
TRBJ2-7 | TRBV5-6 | ASSLGGDSYEQY
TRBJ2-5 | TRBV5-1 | ASSWTSGKETQY
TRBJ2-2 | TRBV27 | ASSWSGQGNTGELF
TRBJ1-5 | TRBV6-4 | ASSDSVGAQPQH
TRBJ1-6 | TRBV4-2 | ASSQDKGQRGSPLH
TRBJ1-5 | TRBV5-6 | ARGDRANQPQH
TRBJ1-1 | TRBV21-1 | ASSHGTEAF
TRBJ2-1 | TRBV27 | ASSLSPGTGTNEQF
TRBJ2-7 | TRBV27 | ASSLSRGSYEQY
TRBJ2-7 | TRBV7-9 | ASSYRGRGHSYEQY
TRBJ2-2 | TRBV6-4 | ASSDRGSTGELF
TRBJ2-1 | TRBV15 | ATSREFRGGQF
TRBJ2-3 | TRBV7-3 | ASSSLHVSTDTQY
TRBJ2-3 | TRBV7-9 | ASILTGLAGTDTQY
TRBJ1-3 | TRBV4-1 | ASSQEREGLGNTIY
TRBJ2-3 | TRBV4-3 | ASSQDPTSGGVDTQY
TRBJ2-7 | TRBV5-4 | ASSGDGYEQY
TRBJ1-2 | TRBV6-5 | ASSPGESYGYT
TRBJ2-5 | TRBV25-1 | ASSHFWPPEGDQETQY
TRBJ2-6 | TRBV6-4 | ASSDSGGSGANVLT
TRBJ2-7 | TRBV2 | ASSAGGLSYEQY
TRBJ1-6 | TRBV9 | ASSVAGGPNSPLH
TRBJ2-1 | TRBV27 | ASRYGTSGADEQF
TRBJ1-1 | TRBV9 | ASSVVRNTEAF
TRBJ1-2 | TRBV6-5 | ASAGAVGYT
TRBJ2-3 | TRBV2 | ASRRRSGLAETDTQY
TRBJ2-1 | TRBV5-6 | ASSLGGGPGNEQF
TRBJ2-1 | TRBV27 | ASSLGQHNEQF
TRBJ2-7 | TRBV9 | ASSVALAGYEQY
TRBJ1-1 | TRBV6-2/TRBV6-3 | ASSYSQEGGSAF
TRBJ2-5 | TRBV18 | ASSDLGGRETQY
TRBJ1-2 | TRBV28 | ASVPGQGITGYT
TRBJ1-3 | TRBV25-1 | ASSAQPGGLRGNTIY
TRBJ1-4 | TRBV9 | ASSVGGGATNEKLF
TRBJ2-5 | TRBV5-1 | ASSLAGRIQETQY
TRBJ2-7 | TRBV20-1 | SASSGYEQY
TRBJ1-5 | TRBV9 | ASSPGTGNNQPQH